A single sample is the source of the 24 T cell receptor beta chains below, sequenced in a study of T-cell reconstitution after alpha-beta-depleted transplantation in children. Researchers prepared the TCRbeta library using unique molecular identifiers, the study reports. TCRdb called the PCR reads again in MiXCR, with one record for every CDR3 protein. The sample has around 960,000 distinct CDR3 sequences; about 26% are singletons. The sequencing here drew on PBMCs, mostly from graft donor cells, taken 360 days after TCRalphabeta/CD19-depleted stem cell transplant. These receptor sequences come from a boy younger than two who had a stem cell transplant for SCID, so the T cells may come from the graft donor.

The CDR3 sequence: CASIHPSGDSYEQYF. The CDR3 coding sequence is TGTGCCAGCATCCACCCGAGCGGGGACTCCTACGAGCAGTACTTC. The chain recombines TRBV2 with TRBJ2-7; 7 nucleotides match TRBD2. Looked up from germline, CDR1 is SNHLY and CDR2 is FYNNEI. Trimming cost V 7 bases and J 0 bases; bases outside gene matches: 9. CDR3 length: 15 residues.

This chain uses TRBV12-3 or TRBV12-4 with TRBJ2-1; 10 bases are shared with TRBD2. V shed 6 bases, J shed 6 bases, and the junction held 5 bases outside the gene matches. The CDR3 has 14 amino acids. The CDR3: CASSPGLAFNEQFF. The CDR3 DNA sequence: TGTGCCAGCAGCCCGGGACTAGCGTTCAATGAGCAGTTCTTC.

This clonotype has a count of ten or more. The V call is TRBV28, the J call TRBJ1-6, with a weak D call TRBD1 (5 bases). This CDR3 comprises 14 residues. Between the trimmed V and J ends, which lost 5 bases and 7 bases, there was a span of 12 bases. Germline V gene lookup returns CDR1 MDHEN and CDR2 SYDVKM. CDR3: CASSIGTENSPLHF. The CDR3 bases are TGTGCCAGCAGTATCGGGACCGAAAATTCACCCCTCCACTTT.

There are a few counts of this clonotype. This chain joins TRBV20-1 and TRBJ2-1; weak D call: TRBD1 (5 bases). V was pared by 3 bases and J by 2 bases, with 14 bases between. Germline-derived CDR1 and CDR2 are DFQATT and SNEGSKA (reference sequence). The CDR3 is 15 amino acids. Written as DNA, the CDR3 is TGCAGTGCTAGCCCCGATTGGGGCACCTACAATGAGCAGTTCTTC. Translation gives CSASPDWGTYNEQFF.

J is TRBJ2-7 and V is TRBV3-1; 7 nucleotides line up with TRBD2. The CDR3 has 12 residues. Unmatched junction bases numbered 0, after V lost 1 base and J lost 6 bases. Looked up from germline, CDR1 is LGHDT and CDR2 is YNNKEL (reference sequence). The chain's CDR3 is CASSQAGGEQYF. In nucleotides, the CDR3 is TGTGCCAGCAGCCAAGCGGGGGGCGAGCAGTACTTC.

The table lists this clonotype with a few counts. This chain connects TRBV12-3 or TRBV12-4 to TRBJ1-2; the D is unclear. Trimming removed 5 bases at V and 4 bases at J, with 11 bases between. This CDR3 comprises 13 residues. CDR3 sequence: CASSKPAFYGYTF. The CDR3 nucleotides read TGTGCCAGCAGTAAACCAGCCTTCTATGGCTACACCTTC.

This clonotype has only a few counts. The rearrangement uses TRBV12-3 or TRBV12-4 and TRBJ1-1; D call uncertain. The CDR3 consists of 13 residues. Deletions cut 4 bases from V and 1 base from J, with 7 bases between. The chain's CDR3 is CASSYSPNTEAFF. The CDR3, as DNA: TGTGCCAGCAGTTATTCCCCGAACACTGAAGCTTTCTTT.

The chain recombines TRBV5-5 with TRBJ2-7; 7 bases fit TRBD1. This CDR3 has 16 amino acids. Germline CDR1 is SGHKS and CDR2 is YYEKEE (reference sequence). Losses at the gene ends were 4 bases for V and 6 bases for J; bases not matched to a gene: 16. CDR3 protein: CASSPWGTDLVGEQYF. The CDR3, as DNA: TGTGCCAGCAGCCCCTGGGGGACAGATCTTGTAGGCGAGCAGTACTTC.

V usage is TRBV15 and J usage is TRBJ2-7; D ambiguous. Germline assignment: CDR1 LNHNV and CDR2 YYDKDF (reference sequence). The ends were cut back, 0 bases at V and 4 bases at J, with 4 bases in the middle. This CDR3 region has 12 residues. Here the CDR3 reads CATSREGYEQYF. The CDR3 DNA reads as TGTGCCACCAGCAGAGAAGGATACGAGCAGTACTTC.

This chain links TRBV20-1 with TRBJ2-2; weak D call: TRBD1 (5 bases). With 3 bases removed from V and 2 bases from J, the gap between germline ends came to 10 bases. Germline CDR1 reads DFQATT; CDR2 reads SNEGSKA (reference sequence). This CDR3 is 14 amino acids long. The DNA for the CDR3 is TGCAGTGCTAGGGGGCAATACAACACCGGGGAGCTGTTTTTT. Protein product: CSARGQYNTGELFF.

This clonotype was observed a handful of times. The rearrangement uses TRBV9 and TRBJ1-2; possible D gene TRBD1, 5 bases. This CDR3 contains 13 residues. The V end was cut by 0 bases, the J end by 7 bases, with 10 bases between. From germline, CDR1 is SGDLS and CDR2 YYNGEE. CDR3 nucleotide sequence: TGTGCCAGCAGCGTAGGTGGTAGGGGTGGCTACACCTTC. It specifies CASSVGGRGGYTF. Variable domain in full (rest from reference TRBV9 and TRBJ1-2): DSGVTQTPKHLITATGQRVTLRCSPRSGDLSVYWYQQSLDQGLQFLIQYYNGEERAKGNILERFSAQQFPDLHSELNLSSLELGDSALYFCASSVGGRGGYTFGSGTRLTVV.

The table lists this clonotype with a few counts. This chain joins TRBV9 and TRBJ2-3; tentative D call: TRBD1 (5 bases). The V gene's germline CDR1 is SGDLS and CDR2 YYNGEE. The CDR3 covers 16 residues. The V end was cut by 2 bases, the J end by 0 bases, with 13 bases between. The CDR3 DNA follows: TGTGCCAGCAGCGTCAACAGGAGATCTAGCACAGATACGCAGTATTTT. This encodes CASSVNRRSSTDTQYF.

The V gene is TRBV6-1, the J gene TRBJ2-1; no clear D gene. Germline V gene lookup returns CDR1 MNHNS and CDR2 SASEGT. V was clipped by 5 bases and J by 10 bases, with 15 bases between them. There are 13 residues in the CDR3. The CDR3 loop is CASSRAALGEQFF. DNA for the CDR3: TGTGCCAGCAGTCGTGCAGCGCTCGGGGAGCAGTTCTTC.

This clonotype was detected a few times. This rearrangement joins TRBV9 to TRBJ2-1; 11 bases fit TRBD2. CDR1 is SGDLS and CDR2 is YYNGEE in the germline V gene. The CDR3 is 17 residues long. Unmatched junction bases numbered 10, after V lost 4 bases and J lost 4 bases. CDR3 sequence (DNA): TGTGCCAGCAGCTTCCCGGGACTAGCGGCTTCGTACAATGAGCAGTTCTTC. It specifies CASSFPGLAASYNEQFF.

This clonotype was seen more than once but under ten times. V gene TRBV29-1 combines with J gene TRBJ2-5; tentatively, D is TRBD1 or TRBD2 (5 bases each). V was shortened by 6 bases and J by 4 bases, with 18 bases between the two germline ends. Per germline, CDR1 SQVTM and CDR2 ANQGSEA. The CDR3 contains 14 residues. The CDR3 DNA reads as TGCAGCGTGCGCGGCAGGGAGTCCCTAGAGACCCAGTACTTC. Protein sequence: CSVRGRESLETQYF. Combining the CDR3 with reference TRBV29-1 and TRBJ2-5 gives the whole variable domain SAVISQKPSRDICQRGTSLTIQCQVDSQVTMMFWYRQQPGQSLTLIATANQGSEATYESGFVIDKFPISRPNLTFSTLTVSNMSPEDSSIYLCSVRGRESLETQYFGPGTRLLVL.

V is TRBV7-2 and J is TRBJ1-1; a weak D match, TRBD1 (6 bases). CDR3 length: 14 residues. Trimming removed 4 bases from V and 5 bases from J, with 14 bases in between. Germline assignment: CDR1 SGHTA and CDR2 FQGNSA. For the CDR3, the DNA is TGTGCCAGCAGCTCTACAGGGTCGCGGACTGAAGCTTTCTTT. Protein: CASSSTGSRTEAFF.

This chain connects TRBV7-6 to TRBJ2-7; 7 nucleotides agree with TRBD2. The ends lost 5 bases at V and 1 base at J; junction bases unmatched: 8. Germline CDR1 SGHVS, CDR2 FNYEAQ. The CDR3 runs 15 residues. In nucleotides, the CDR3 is TGTGCCAGCAGCCTATCTAGCGGTGAATCCTACGAGCAGTACTTC. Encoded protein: CASSLSSGESYEQYF.

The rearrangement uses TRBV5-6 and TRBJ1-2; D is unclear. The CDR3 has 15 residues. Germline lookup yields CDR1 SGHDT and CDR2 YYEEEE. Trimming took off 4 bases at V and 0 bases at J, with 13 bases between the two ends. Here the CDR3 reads CASSRALGPNYGYTF. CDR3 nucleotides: TGTGCCAGCAGCCGGGCCCTGGGTCCTAACTATGGCTACACCTTC.

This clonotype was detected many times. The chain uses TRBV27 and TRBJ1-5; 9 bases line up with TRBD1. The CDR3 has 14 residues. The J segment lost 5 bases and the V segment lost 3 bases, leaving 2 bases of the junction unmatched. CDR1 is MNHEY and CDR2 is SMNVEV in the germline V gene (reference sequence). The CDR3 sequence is CASSLGQGYQPQHF. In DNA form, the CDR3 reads TGTGCCAGCAGTTTGGGACAGGGATATCAGCCCCAGCATTTT.

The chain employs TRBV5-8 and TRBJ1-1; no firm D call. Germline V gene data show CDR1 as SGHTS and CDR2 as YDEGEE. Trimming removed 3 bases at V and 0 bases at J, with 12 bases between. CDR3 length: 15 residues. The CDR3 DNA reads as TGTGCCAGCAGCTGGGGTGGGTCAGTGAACACTGAAGCTTTCTTT. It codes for CASSWGGSVNTEAFF.

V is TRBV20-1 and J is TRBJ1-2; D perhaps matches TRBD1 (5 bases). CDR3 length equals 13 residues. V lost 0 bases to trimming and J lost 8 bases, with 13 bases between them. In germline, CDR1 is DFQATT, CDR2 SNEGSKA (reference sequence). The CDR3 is CSAREEGVRGYTF. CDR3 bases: TGCAGTGCTAGAGAGGAAGGGGTTCGCGGCTACACCTTC.

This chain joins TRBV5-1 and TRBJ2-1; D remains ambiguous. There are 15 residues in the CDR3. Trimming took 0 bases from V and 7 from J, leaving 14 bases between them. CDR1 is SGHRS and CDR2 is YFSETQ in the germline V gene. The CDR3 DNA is TGCGCCAGCAGCTTGGGCAGGTATCGCCAAAATGAGCAGTTCTTC. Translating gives CASSLGRYRQNEQFF.

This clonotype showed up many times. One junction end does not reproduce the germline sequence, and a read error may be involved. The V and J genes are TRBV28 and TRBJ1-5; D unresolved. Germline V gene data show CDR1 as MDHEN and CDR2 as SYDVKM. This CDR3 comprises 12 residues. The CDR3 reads CASSLFGQPQHF. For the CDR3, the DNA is TGTGCCAGCAGCTTATTTGGCCAGCCCCAGCATTTT.

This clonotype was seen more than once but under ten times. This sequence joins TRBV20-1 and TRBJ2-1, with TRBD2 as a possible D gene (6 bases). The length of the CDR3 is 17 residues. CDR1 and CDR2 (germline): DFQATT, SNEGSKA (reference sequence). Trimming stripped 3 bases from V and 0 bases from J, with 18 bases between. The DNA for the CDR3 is TGCAGTGCTAGGGTCAGTAGCGTTAGCGGCTCCTACAATGAGCAGTTCTTC. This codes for CSARVSSVSGSYNEQFF.